A selection of T cell receptor beta chains follows, all from one sample in a study of response to subunit inactivated influenza vaccine. TCRdb re-called the RT-PCR reads through MiXCR, storing one row per CDR3 protein. This sample has some 500,000 distinct CDR3 sequences, with 10% to 15% found just once. The sequenced sample was PBMCs from blood, obtained 40 to 50 days after vaccination. The source is a man in his fifties who received an inactivated influenza vaccine. CDR3s include the opening cysteine and the closing phenylalanine or tryptophan. Fields, in order: J gene, V gene, D gene, clone size, CDR3 protein, CDR3 DNA. A D gene is named only where the DNA matches it firmly. Only part of the rows carry a size: once, few, many, or a class if the clone is expanded.

TRBJ2-7,TRBV5-1,TRBD2,few,CASSLPSGGANEQYF,TGCGCCAGCAGCTTACCTAGCGGGGGGGCGAACGAGCAGTACTTC
TRBJ1-5,TRBV10-3,TRBD1,-,CAIRRDGQGNQPQHF,TGTGCCATCAGGAGGGATGGACAGGGCAATCAGCCCCAGCATTTT
TRBJ2-3,TRBV5-6,-,few,CASSTTGPSTDTQYF,TGTGCCAGCAGCACAACCGGGCCCTCCACAGATACGCAGTATTTT
TRBJ2-7,TRBV3-1,-,-,CASSQRIYEQYF,TGTGCCAGCAGCCAACGGATCTACGAGCAGTACTTC
TRBJ1-2,TRBV12-3/TRBV12-4,-,many,CASRAPGNYGYTF,TGTGCCAGCAGGGCGCCGGGGAACTATGGCTACACCTTC
TRBJ1-1,TRBV29-1,-,many,CSVALDGTNTEAFF,TGCAGCGTTGCCCTCGACGGGACGAACACTGAAGCTTTCTTT
TRBJ2-1,TRBV10-3,TRBD2,many,CAISVVAGEYNEQFF,TGTGCCATCAGTGTTGTAGCGGGGGAATACAATGAGCAGTTCTTC
TRBJ1-2,TRBV5-1,TRBD1,-,CASSLPGQLYGYTF,TGCGCCAGCAGCTTACCGGGACAGCTCTATGGCTACACCTTC
TRBJ2-2,TRBV7-2,-,few,CASSARFNTGELFF,TGTGCCAGCAGCGCCCGGTTTAACACCGGGGAGCTGTTTTTT
TRBJ2-2,TRBV5-1,TRBD1,few,CASSSTGINTGELFF,TGCGCCAGCAGCTCGACAGGGATAAACACCGGGGAGCTGTTTTTT
TRBJ2-2,TRBV25-1,-,few,CAAGAGNTGELFF,TGTGCCGCAGGGGCCGGAAACACCGGGGAGCTGTTTTTT
TRBJ2-2,TRBV4-2,TRBD1,-,CASSQALGGANTGELFF,TGTGCCAGCAGCCAAGCCCTAGGGGGCGCGAACACCGGGGAGCTGTTTTTT
TRBJ2-5,TRBV6-5,TRBD2,-,CASSNGLAGEETQYF,TGTGCCAGCAGTAACGGACTAGCGGGGGAAGAGACCCAGTACTTC
TRBJ2-7,TRBV10-1,-,-,CARKNNSYEQYF,TGCGCCAGGAAGAATAACTCCTACGAGCAGTACTTC
TRBJ2-7,TRBV20-1,TRBD1,-,CSARATDRSPYEQYF,TGCAGTGCTAGAGCTACGGACAGGTCCCCCTACGAGCAGTACTTC
TRBJ1-1,TRBV2,TRBD1,few,CASSEIALDRGLENTEAFF,TGTGCCAGCAGTGAGATAGCGTTGGACAGGGGGCTGGAGAACACTGAAGCTTTCTTT
TRBJ1-2,TRBV24-1,TRBD1,-,CATSDGQGAHGYTF,TGTGCCACCAGTGATGGACAGGGGGCCCATGGCTACACCTTC
TRBJ2-1,TRBV27,-,-,CASSLSKGNEQFF,TGTGCCAGCAGTTTATCGAAGGGAAATGAGCAGTTCTTC
TRBJ2-3,TRBV7-2,-,few,CASSFGRFGVDTQYF,TGTGCCAGCAGCTTCGGCAGGTTCGGGGTAGATACGCAGTATTTT
TRBJ2-5,TRBV20-1,-,many,CSASSLTRLSRGETQYF,TGCAGTGCTAGTTCCCTCACTCGCTTGAGTCGAGGGGAGACCCAGTACTTC
TRBJ2-5,TRBV29-1,-,many,CSVEGWVETQYF,TGCAGCGTTGAAGGGTGGGTCGAGACCCAGTACTTC
TRBJ2-3,TRBV24-1,TRBD1,few,CATSDPTRGPGDQSTDTQYF,TGTGCCACCAGTGATCCCACCAGGGGGCCTGGCGATCAGAGTACAGATACGCAGTATTTT
TRBJ2-1,TRBV20-1,TRBD2,-,CSARSLAGGSEQFF,TGCAGTGCTAGATCGCTAGCGGGAGGGAGTGAGCAGTTCTTC
TRBJ2-3,TRBV20-1,-,few,CSARIYTDTQYF,TGCAGTGCTAGGATCTACACAGATACGCAGTATTTT
TRBJ2-4,TRBV2,TRBD1,few,CASSLGQGDLAKNIQYF,TGTGCCAGCAGTCTAGGACAGGGGGACCTAGCCAAAAACATTCAGTACTTC
TRBJ2-1,TRBV7-8,-,-,CASSLPAGIRFF,TGTGCCAGCAGCTTACCCGCAGGGATTCGGTTCTTC
TRBJ2-7,TRBV20-1,-,-,CSASPRADYEQYF,TGCAGTGCAAGCCCCAGGGCGGACTACGAGCAGTACTTC
TRBJ1-4,TRBV7-9,TRBD1,few,CASTYGQGAEKLFF,TGTGCCAGCACCTACGGACAGGGGGCTGAAAAACTGTTTTTT
TRBJ2-7,TRBV20-1,TRBD1,-,CSARDTGTGGYEQYF,TGCAGTGCTAGAGACACCGGGACAGGGGGCTACGAGCAGTACTTC
TRBJ2-2,TRBV4-2,-,few,CASSPWYSSNTGELFF,TGTGCCAGCAGCCCATGGTACAGTTCGAACACCGGGGAGCTGTTTTTT
TRBJ2-1,TRBV5-1,TRBD2,few,CASKAGLAVSSYNEQFF,TGCGCCAGCAAGGCCGGACTAGCGGTAAGCTCCTACAATGAGCAGTTCTTC
TRBJ2-7,TRBV7-9,TRBD1,-,CASSFGTGVLNEQYF,TGTGCCAGCAGCTTCGGGACAGGGGTTCTCAACGAGCAGTACTTC
TRBJ2-1,TRBV24-1,TRBD1,many,CATSDLIEGAFNEQFF,TGTGCCACCAGTGATTTGATAGAGGGGGCCTTCAATGAGCAGTTCTTC
TRBJ2-6,TRBV20-1,-,few,CSARPPGHGANVLTF,TGCAGTGCTAGACCCCCGGGACACGGGGCCAACGTCCTGACTTTC
TRBJ1-5,TRBV10-3,-,-,CAISEVYSNQPQHF,TGTGCCATCAGTGAGGTATATAGCAATCAGCCCCAGCATTTT
TRBJ2-1,TRBV15,TRBD2,-,CATSRDLGLVVEQFF,TGTGCCACCAGCAGAGATCTGGGACTAGTGGTTGAGCAGTTCTTC
TRBJ2-3,TRBV24-1,-,few,CASEGGERADTQYF,TGTGCCTCCGAGGGCGGGGAGAGGGCAGATACGCAGTATTTT
TRBJ2-1,TRBV28,-,few,CASSLFGGGAYNEQFF,TGTGCCAGCAGCCTATTTGGGGGGGGCGCCTACAATGAGCAGTTCTTC
TRBJ2-7,TRBV9,-,few,CASSVAVSRVDEQYF,TGTGCCAGCAGCGTAGCTGTCAGCCGAGTTGACGAGCAGTACTTC
TRBJ2-7,TRBV20-1,TRBD2,many,CSAYRLAGGYEQYF,TGCAGTGCTTACCGACTAGCGGGAGGCTACGAGCAGTACTTC
TRBJ1-2,TRBV29-1,-,many,CSVLPGTF,TGCAGCGTACTTCCCGGCACCTTC
TRBJ2-2,TRBV27,-,-,CASSLTTAGTLNTGELFF,TGTGCCAGCAGTTTAACTACTGCCGGGACCTTGAACACCGGGGAGCTGTTTTTT